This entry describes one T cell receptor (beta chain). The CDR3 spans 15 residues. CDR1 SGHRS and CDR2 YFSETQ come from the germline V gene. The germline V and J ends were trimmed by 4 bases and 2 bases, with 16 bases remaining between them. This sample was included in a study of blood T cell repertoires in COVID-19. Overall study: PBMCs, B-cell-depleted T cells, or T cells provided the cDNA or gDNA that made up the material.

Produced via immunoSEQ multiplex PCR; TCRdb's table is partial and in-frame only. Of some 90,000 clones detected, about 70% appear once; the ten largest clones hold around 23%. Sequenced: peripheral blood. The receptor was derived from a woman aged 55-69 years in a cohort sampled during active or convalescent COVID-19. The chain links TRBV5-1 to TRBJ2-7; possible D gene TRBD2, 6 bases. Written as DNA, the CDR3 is TGCGCCAGCAGCCCCGAGCTACTAGCTGCCTACGAGCAGTACTTC. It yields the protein CASSPELLAAYEQYF.